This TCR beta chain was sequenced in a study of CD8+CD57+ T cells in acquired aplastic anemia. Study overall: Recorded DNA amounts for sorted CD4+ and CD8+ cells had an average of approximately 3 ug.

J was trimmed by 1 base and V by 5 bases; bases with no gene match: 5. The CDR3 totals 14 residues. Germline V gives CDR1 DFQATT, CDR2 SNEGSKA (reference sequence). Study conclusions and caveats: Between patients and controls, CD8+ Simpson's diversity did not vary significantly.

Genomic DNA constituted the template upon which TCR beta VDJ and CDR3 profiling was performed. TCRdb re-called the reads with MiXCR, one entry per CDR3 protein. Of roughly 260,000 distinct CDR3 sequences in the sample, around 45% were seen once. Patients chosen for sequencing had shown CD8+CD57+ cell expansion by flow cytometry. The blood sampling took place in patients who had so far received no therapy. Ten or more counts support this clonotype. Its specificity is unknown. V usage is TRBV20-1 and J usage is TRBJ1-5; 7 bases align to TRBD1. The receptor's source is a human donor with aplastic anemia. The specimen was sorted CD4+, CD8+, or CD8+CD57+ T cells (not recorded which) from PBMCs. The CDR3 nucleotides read TGCAGTGCTGCCACAGGGGTAAGCAATCAGCCCCAGCATTTT. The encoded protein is CSAATGVSNQPQHF.